These 8 T cell receptor beta chains were all obtained from the same sample, sequenced in a study of type 1 and type 2 diabetes patients. Amplification started from genomic DNA. Multiplex PCR with 30 forward and 13 reverse primers amplified the TCR beta CDR3. TCRdb processed the multiplex PCR reads anew with MiXCR; each CDR3 protein has one entry. The sample holds 280,000 or so distinct CDR3 sequences, around 47% seen once. Specimen: peripheral blood mononuclear cells (PBMCs). These receptors originate from a man between 18 and 35 years old with type 2 diabetes.

This clonotype was seen more than once but under ten times. This chain joins TRBV6-1 and TRBJ2-2; no definite D call. V lost 2 bases to trimming and J lost 7 bases, with 8 bases between them. The germline V gene has CDR1 MNHNS and CDR2 SASEGT. The CDR3 runs 13 residues. The CDR3 sequence is CASSERQHGELFF. The CDR3 nucleotides are TGTGCCAGCAGTGAACGCCAGCACGGGGAGCTGTTTTTT.

The rearrangement uses TRBV15 and TRBJ2-7; 9 nucleotides match TRBD1. The V gene end was trimmed by 2 bases and the J gene end by 4 bases; junction bases not matched to a gene: 9. Germline V gene data show CDR1 as LNHNV and CDR2 as YYDKDF (reference sequence). The CDR3 runs 16 residues. The DNA for the CDR3 is TGTGCCACCAGCAGAACTGGCGGGACAGGGATATACGAGCAGTACTTC. It encodes CATSRTGGTGIYEQYF.

This clonotype showed up just a few times. The chain combines TRBV19 with TRBJ1-2; 7 bases map to TRBD1. The CDR3 length is 13 residues. The junction had 13 bases not matched to a gene; V was cut back by 10 bases and J by 8 bases. From germline, CDR1 is LNHDA and CDR2 SQIVND (reference sequence). The CDR3 sequence: CATQNDRVRGYTF. CDR3 nucleotide sequence: TGTGCCACCCAAAACGACAGGGTTAGGGGCTACACCTTC.

The V call is TRBV29-1, the J call TRBJ2-7; possibly TRBD1 for D (5 bases). Trimming stripped 6 bases from V and 2 bases from J, with 8 bases between. The germline gives CDR1 SQVTM, CDR2 ANQGSEA. This CDR3 spans 11 amino acids. In nucleotides, the CDR3 is TGCAGCGTCGAACAGGCCTACGAGCAGTACTTC. This translates into CSVEQAYEQYF.

The chain has TRBV15 and TRBJ2-7; 12 bases fit TRBD2. CDR3 length: 17 residues. V lost 2 bases to trimming and J lost 4 bases; unmatched junction nucleotides: 9. In germline, CDR1 is LNHNV, CDR2 YYDKDF (reference sequence). CDR3 residues: CATSRLPAGTSGYEQYF. The CDR3 DNA is TGTGCCACCAGCAGACTCCCCGCCGGGACTAGCGGGTACGAGCAGTACTTC.

In regard to this clonotype: Since the CDR3 does not end with the conserved phenylalanine or tryptophan, this likely comes from a read error. The chain links TRBV30 to TRBJ2-7; D may correspond to TRBD1 or TRBD2 (5 bases each). Trimming left V 5 bases short and J 2 bases short, with 16 bases between. Germline lookup yields CDR1 GTSNPN and CDR2 SVGIG (reference sequence). The CDR3 totals 14 residues. For the CDR3, the DNA is TGTGCCTGGGATCGGGACCGACTTGCCTACGAGCAGTACTCC. This sequence encodes CAWDRDRLAYEQYS.

In regard to this clonotype: A read error may produce the germline difference seen at one junction end. The CDR3 region is CASTVAPSTDTQYF. The CDR3 DNA reads TGTGCTAGCACCGTCGCTCCCAGCACAGATACGCAGTATTTT. The chain links TRBV2 to TRBJ2-3; D not certain. In germline, CDR1 is SNHLY, CDR2 FYNNEI. This CDR3 region has 14 residues.

The chain couples TRBV20-1 to TRBJ2-5, with TRBD2 as a possible D gene (7 bases). This CDR3 has 16 residues. Trimming shortened V by 3 bases and J by 1 base, and 18 bases separated the two germline ends. The germline gives CDR1 DFQATT, CDR2 SNEGSKA (reference sequence). This CDR3 is CSASRGRGGTQETQYF. The CDR3 nucleotides read TGCAGTGCTAGCAGGGGAAGGGGAGGGACCCAAGAGACCCAGTACTTC.